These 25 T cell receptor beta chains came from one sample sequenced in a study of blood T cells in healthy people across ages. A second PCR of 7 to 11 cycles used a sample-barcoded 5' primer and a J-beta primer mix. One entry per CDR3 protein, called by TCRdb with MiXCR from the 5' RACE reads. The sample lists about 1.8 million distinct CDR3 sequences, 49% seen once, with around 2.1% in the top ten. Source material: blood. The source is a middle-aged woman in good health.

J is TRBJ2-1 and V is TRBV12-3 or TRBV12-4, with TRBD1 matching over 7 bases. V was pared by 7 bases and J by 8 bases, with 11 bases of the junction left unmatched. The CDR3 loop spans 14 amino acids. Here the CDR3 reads CASTPRGRFYEQFF. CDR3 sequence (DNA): TGTGCCAGCACCCCTAGGGGGCGCTTTTATGAGCAGTTCTTC.

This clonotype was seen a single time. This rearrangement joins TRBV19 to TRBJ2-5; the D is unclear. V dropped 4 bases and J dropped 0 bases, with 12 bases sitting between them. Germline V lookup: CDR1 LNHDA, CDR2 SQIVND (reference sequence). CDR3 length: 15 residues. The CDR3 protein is CASSTMLGNQETQYF. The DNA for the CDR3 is TGTGCCAGTAGTACGATGTTGGGGAACCAAGAGACCCAGTACTTC.

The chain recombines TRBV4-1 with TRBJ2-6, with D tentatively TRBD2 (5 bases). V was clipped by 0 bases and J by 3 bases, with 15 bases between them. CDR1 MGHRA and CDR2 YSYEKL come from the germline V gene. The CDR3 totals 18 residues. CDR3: CASSQDYSRLRGANVLTF. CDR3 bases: TGCGCCAGCAGCCAAGATTACAGCCGACTACGTGGGGCCAACGTCCTGACTTTC.

CDR3 region: CASSNPSGGPPYEQYF. The DNA for the CDR3 is TGTGCCAGCAGCAACCCTAGCGGGGGGCCCCCCTACGAGCAGTACTTC. This chain joins TRBV5-6 and TRBJ2-7; 11 nucleotides align to TRBD2. The trim removed 4 bases at V and 2 bases at J, leaving 8 bases unmatched. Germline CDR1 SGHDT, CDR2 YYEEEE. This CDR3 spans 16 amino acids.

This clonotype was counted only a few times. CDR3 bases: TGCAGTGCTCCGGGACTAGCGGGGGGGACGAACAATGAGCAGTTCTTC. Translating it yields CSAPGLAGGTNNEQFF. The J gene is TRBJ2-1, the V gene TRBV20-1; 16 nucleotides align to TRBD2. Trimming took 5 bases from V and 5 from J; bases not matched to a gene: 6. CDR1 is DFQATT, CDR2 SNEGSKA, per germline (reference sequence). This CDR3 spans 16 amino acids.

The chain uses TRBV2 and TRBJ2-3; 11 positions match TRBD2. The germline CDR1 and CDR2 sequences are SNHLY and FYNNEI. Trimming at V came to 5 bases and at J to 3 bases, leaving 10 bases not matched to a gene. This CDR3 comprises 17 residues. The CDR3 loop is CASSTPLAGGGTDTQYF. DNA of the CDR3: TGTGCCAGCAGTACACCGCTAGCGGGGGGTGGTACAGATACGCAGTATTTT.

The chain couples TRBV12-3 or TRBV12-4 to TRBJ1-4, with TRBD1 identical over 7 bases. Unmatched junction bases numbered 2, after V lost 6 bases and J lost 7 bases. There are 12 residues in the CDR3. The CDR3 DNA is TGTGCCAGCAGACGGGACAGTGAAAAACTGTTTTTT. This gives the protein CASRRDSEKLFF.

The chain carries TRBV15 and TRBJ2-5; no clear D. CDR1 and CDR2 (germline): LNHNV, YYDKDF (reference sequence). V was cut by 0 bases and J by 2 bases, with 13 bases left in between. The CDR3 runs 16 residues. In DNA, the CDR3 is TGTGCCACCAGCAGAGACCCCCGGGCAGGTCAAGAGACCCAGTACTTC. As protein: CATSRDPRAGQETQYF.

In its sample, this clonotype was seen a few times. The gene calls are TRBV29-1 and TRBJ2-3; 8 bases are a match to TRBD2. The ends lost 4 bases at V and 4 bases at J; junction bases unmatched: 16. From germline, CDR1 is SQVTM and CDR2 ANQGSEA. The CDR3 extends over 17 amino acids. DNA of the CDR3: TGCAGCGTTGCAGGGACTAGTCGGAGCCAGATGTCAGATACGCAGTATTTT. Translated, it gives CSVAGTSRSQMSDTQYF.

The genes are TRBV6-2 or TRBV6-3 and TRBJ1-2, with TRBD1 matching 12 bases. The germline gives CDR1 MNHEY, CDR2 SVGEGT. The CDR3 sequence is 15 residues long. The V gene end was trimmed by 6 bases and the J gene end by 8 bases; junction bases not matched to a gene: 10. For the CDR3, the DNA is TGTGCCAGCAGCCCCGGGACAGGGGGCTGGGACGGCTACACCTTC. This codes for CASSPGTGGWDGYTF.

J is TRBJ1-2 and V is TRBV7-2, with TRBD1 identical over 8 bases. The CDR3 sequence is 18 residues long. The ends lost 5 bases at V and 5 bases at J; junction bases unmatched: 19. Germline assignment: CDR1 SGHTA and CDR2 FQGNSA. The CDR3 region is CASSPRGTGLLNAYGYTF. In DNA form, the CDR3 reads TGTGCCAGCAGCCCACGAGGGACAGGCCTACTGAACGCGTATGGCTACACCTTC.

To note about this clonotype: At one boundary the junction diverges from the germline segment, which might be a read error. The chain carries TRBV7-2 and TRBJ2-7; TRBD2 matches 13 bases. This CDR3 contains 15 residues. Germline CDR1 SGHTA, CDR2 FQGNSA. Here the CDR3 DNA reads TGTGCCAGCAACTTAAATCCGGGACTAGCGGGGCGGCAGTACTTC. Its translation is CASNLNPGLAGRQYF.

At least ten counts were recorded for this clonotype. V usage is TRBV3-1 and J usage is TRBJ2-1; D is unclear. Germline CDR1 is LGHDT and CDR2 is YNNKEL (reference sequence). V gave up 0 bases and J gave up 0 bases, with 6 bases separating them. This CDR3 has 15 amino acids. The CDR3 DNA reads TGTGCCAGCAGCCAAGATCAGAGCTCCTACAATGAGCAGTTCTTC. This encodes CASSQDQSSYNEQFF.

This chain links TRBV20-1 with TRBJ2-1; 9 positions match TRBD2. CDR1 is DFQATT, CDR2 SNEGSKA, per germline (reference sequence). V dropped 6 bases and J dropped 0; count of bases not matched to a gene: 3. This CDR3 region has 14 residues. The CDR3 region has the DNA TGCAGTGCGCCTAGCGGGGACTCCTACAATGAGCAGTTCTTC. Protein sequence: CSAPSGDSYNEQFF.

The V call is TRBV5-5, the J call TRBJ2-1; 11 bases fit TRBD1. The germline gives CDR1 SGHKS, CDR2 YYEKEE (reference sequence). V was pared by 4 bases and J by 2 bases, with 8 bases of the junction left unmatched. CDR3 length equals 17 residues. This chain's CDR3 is CASSRPGTGGTYNEQFF. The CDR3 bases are TGTGCCAGCAGCAGACCCGGGACAGGGGGGACCTACAATGAGCAGTTCTTC.

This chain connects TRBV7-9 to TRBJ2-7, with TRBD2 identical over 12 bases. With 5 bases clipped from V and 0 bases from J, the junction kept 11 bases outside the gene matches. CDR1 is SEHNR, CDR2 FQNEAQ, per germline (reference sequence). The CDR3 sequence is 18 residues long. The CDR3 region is CASSAPKTSGGNSYEQYF. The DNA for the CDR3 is TGTGCCAGCAGCGCTCCTAAGACTAGCGGGGGAAACTCCTACGAGCAGTACTTC.

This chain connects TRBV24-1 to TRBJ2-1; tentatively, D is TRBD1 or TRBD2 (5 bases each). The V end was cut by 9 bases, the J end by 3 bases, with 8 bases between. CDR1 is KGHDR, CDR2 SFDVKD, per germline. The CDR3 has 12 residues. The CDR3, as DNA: TGTGCCACCGGGACGCGCTACAATGAGCAGTTCTTC. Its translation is CATGTRYNEQFF.

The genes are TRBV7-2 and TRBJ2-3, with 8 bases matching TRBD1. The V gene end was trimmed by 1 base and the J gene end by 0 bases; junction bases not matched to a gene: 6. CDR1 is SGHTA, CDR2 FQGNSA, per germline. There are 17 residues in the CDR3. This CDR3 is CASSLETAGGSTDTQYF. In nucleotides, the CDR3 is TGTGCCAGCAGCTTAGAAACCGCAGGGGGCAGCACAGATACGCAGTATTTT.

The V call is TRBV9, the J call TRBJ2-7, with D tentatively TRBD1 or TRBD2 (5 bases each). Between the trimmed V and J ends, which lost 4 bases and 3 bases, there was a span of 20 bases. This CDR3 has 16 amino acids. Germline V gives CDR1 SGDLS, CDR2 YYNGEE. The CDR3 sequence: CASSPSPGTALYEQYF. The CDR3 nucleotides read TGTGCCAGCAGCCCATCGCCCGGGACGGCACTCTACGAGCAGTACTTC.

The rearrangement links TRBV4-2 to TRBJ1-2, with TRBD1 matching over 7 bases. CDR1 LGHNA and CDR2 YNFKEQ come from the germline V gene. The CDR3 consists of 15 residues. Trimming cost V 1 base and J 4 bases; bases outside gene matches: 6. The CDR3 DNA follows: TGTGCCAGCAGCCAAGCCGGACAGGCGGCCTATGGCTACACCTTC. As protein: CASSQAGQAAYGYTF.

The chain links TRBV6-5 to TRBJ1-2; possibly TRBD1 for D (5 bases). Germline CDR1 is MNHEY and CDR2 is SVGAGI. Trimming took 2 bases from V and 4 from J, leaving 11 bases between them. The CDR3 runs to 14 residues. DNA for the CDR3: TGTGCCAGCAGTTACCGCGGACACATCTATGGCTACACCTTC. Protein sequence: CASSYRGHIYGYTF.

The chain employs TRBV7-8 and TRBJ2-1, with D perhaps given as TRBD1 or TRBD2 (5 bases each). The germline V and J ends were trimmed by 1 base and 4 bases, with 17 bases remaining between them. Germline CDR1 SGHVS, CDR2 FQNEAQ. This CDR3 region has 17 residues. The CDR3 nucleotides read TGTGCCAGCAGCTTAGATGAGGGGATAAAGCTATACAATGAGCAGTTCTTC. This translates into CASSLDEGIKLYNEQFF.

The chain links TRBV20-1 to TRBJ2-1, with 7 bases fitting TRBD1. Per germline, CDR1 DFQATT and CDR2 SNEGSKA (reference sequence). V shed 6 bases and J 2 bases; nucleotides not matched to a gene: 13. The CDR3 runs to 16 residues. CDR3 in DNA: TGCAGTGCCGGCGCATCAGAGGGGGCCCCCTACAATGAGCAGTTCTTC. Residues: CSAGASEGAPYNEQFF.

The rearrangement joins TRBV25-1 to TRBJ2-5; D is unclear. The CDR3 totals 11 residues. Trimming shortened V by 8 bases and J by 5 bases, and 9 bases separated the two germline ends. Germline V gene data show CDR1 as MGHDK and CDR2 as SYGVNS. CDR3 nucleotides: TGTGCCAGCCTCCAAAGGGAGACCCAGTACTTC. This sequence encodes CASLQRETQYF.

For the CDR3, the DNA is TGTGCCAGCAGCCAAGGGCAGGGGGACGTCTACGAGCAGTACTTC. Its translation: CASSQGQGDVYEQYF. This chain connects TRBV4-2 to TRBJ2-7, with 7 bases matching TRBD1. V shed 1 base, J shed 3 bases, and the junction held 6 bases outside the gene matches. In germline, CDR1 is LGHNA, CDR2 YNFKEQ. The CDR3 runs to 15 residues.